This T cell receptor beta chain was obtained from a study of regulatory T cells in long-lasting Graves disease. Assembly of TCR beta libraries relied on iRepertoire HTBI primers together with Arm-PCR of CDR3 regions. Using its own MiXCR run on the multiplex PCR reads, TCRdb lists one record per CDR3 protein. The top ten clones hold approximately 15% of a sample with 400,000 to 500,000 distinct CDR3 sequences, approximately 15% of them seen once. The table lists this clonotype with many counts. Time point in this sample: newly diagnosed GD, antithyroid drugs for less than 3 months. PBMC RNA served as the TCR library source. Germline-derived CDR1 and CDR2 are MNHEY and SMNVEV (reference sequence). Trimming took off 3 bases at V and 0 bases at J, with 14 bases between the two ends. CDR3 length: 17 residues. The data were also submitted as part of a second study, on T cells in Graves' hyperthyroidism and ophthalmopathy.

The TCR comes from a woman aged 30 to 39 with Graves disease. This chain connects TRBV27 to TRBJ1-4; D remains ambiguous. The sample was peripheral blood mononuclear cells (PBMCs), taken at new diagnosis, from a patient treated with antithyroid drugs. The CDR3 spells CASSFGVEYATNEKLFF. The CDR3 DNA is TGTGCCAGCAGTTTTGGCGTGGAATACGCAACTAATGAAAAACTGTTTTTT.